A selection of T cell receptor beta chains follows, all from one sample in a study of blood T cell repertoires in COVID-19. Measured with immunoSEQ multiplex PCR; TCRdb has only the in-frame clones, and not every one. Of some 320,000 clones listed, roughly 85% were seen once; the top ten hold 1.9%. Source material: PBMCs or T cells enriched from blood (not recorded which). The receptors were gathered from a woman aged 25 to 45 who had been exposed to COVID-19. Each CDR3 is given with its conserved first and last residue. The D gene is left open where the match is weak. Expanded clones are given a class, and other clones once, few, many or no size at all.

v_gene: TRBV9; abundance: .; d_gene: TRBD1; j_gene: TRBJ1-3; CDR3aa: CASSTRTGTGGNTIYF; CDR3nt: TGTGCCAGCAGCACCCGGACAGGGACTGGTGGAAACACCATATATTTT
v_gene: TRBV19; abundance: .; d_gene: .; j_gene: TRBJ1-2; CDR3aa: CASETGLGDGYTF; CDR3nt: TGTGCCAGCGAAACAGGGTTGGGGGATGGCTACACCTTC
v_gene: TRBV28; abundance: .; d_gene: .; j_gene: TRBJ1-1; CDR3aa: CASSTASRNTEAFF; CDR3nt: TGTGCCAGCAGTACTGCATCGAGGAACACTGAAGCTTTCTTT
v_gene: TRBV28; abundance: .; d_gene: TRBD2; j_gene: TRBJ2-2; CDR3aa: CASTPTSGGANTGELFF; CDR3nt: TGTGCCAGCACCCCGACTAGCGGGGGCGCGAACACCGGGGAGCTGTTTTTT
v_gene: TRBV7-5; abundance: once; d_gene: .; j_gene: TRBJ2-3; CDR3aa: CVRSSPKLGGADTDTQYF; CDR3nt: TGTGTCAGAAGCTCCCCAAAATTGGGGGGGGCCGACACAGATACGCAGTATTTT
v_gene: TRBV6-2/TRBV6-3; abundance: once; d_gene: .; j_gene: TRBJ2-1; CDR3aa: CASSYEVGKEYNEQFF; CDR3nt: TGTGCCAGCAGTTACGAAGTCGGGAAAGAATACAATGAGCAGTTCTTC
v_gene: TRBV5-1; abundance: .; d_gene: .; j_gene: TRBJ1-1; CDR3aa: CASSQEDRNTEAFF; CDR3nt: TGCGCCAGCAGCCAAGAGGACAGGAACACTGAAGCTTTCTTT
v_gene: TRBV5-4; abundance: .; d_gene: .; j_gene: TRBJ2-7; CDR3aa: CAFGLPPLEQYF; CDR3nt: TGTGCCTTCGGACTGCCGCCCCTCGAGCAGTACTTC
v_gene: TRBV7-2; abundance: few; d_gene: .; j_gene: TRBJ2-5; CDR3aa: CASSLLERAYQETQYF; CDR3nt: TGTGCCAGCAGCTTATTAGAGCGCGCCTACCAAGAGACCCAGTACTTC
v_gene: TRBV20-1; abundance: .; d_gene: .; j_gene: TRBJ1-5; CDR3aa: CSASGNQPQHF; CDR3nt: TGCAGTGCCTCGGGGAATCAGCCCCAGCATTTT
v_gene: TRBV5-1; abundance: .; d_gene: .; j_gene: TRBJ1-1; CDR3aa: CASSLAWAGNTEAFF; CDR3nt: TGCGCCAGCAGCTTGGCGTGGGCGGGGAACACTGAAGCTTTCTTT
v_gene: TRBV7-8; abundance: .; d_gene: .; j_gene: TRBJ2-5; CDR3aa: CASSPRAFQETQYF; CDR3nt: TGTGCCAGCAGCCCGAGGGCCTTCCAAGAGACCCAGTACTTC
v_gene: TRBV19; abundance: .; d_gene: TRBD1; j_gene: TRBJ1-5; CDR3aa: CASKTGDNPSQHF; CDR3nt: TGTGCCAGTAAAACAGGGGACAATCCGTCCCAGCATTTT
v_gene: TRBV27; abundance: .; d_gene: TRBD1; j_gene: TRBJ1-5; CDR3aa: CASSLSQGAVQPQHF; CDR3nt: TGTGCCAGCAGTTTATCACAGGGGGCCGTTCAGCCCCAGCATTTT
v_gene: TRBV5-1; abundance: .; d_gene: .; j_gene: TRBJ1-1; CDR3aa: CASSLAEGVGTEAFF; CDR3nt: TGCGCCAGCAGCTTGGCCGAGGGAGTAGGCACTGAAGCTTTCTTT
v_gene: TRBV12-3/TRBV12-4; abundance: .; d_gene: .; j_gene: TRBJ2-7; CDR3aa: CASSPGLFLEQYF; CDR3nt: TGTGCCAGCAGCCCAGGACTCTTTTTAGAGCAGTACTTC
v_gene: TRBV5-4; abundance: few; d_gene: TRBD1; j_gene: TRBJ1-2; CDR3aa: CASRLAGQGNYGYTF; CDR3nt: TGTGCCAGCAGGCTGGCGGGACAGGGTAACTATGGCTACACCTTC
v_gene: TRBV5-1; abundance: .; d_gene: TRBD1; j_gene: TRBJ2-7; CDR3aa: CASSLTGDSYEQYF; CDR3nt: TGCGCCAGCAGCTTAACAGGGGACTCCTACGAGCAGTACTTC
v_gene: TRBV4-1; abundance: .; d_gene: TRBD1; j_gene: TRBJ1-5; CDR3aa: CASSQETGAAQPQHF; CDR3nt: TGCGCCAGCAGCCAAGAGACAGGGGCCGCTCAGCCCCAGCATTTT
v_gene: TRBV28; abundance: .; d_gene: .; j_gene: TRBJ1-1; CDR3aa: CASSLRGQVNTEAFF; CDR3nt: TGTGCCAGCAGTTTACGGGGACAAGTGAACACTGAAGCTTTCTTT
v_gene: TRBV19; abundance: .; d_gene: .; j_gene: TRBJ1-5; CDR3aa: CASSQALNSNQPQHF; CDR3nt: TGTGCCAGTAGTCAAGCCCTCAATAGCAATCAGCCCCAGCATTTT
v_gene: TRBV9; abundance: .; d_gene: TRBD1; j_gene: TRBJ1-2; CDR3aa: CASSRGQADNYGYTF; CDR3nt: TGTGCCAGCAGCCGAGGACAGGCTGATAACTATGGCTACACCTTC
v_gene: TRBV7-9; abundance: .; d_gene: TRBD1; j_gene: TRBJ2-5; CDR3aa: CASQLNGQGQETQYF; CDR3nt: TGTGCCAGCCAACTCAACGGACAGGGCCAAGAGACCCAGTACTTC
v_gene: TRBV6-5; abundance: .; d_gene: .; j_gene: TRBJ1-1; CDR3aa: CASRASPEAFF; CDR3nt: TGTGCCAGCAGGGCCTCCCCTGAAGCTTTCTTT
v_gene: TRBV19; abundance: .; d_gene: .; j_gene: TRBJ2-7; CDR3aa: CASSIDVGEYYEQYF; CDR3nt: TGTGCCAGTAGTATAGATGTCGGAGAGTACTACGAGCAGTACTTC
v_gene: TRBV2; abundance: .; d_gene: .; j_gene: TRBJ2-1; CDR3aa: CASSESSLIIEQFF; CDR3nt: TGTGCCAGCAGTGAATCGTCGCTAATCATCGAGCAGTTCTTC
v_gene: TRBV6-5; abundance: .; d_gene: TRBD1; j_gene: TRBJ2-2; CDR3aa: CASRPGQPSGELFF; CDR3nt: TGTGCCAGCAGGCCGGGACAGCCAAGTGGGGAGCTGTTTTTT
v_gene: TRBV5-1; abundance: .; d_gene: TRBD1; j_gene: TRBJ1-6; CDR3aa: CASSKRTGDNSPLHF; CDR3nt: TGCGCCAGCAGCAAAAGGACAGGGGATAATTCACCCCTCCACTTT
v_gene: TRBV7-8; abundance: .; d_gene: TRBD1; j_gene: TRBJ2-3; CDR3aa: CASSSVIGTGGSTQYF; CDR3nt: TGTGCCAGCAGCTCAGTAATCGGGACAGGGGGATCAACGCAGTATTTT
v_gene: TRBV28; abundance: .; d_gene: TRBD2; j_gene: TRBJ2-5; CDR3aa: CASSSTPGLVRETQYF; CDR3nt: TGTGCCAGCAGTTCGACTCCGGGACTAGTGAGAGAGACCCAGTACTTC
v_gene: TRBV5-4; abundance: .; d_gene: TRBD2; j_gene: TRBJ2-7; CDR3aa: CASSLKGGLAGAYEQYF; CDR3nt: TGTGCCAGCAGCTTGAAAGGAGGGCTAGCGGGGGCCTACGAGCAGTACTTC
v_gene: TRBV27; abundance: .; d_gene: TRBD1; j_gene: TRBJ1-2; CDR3aa: CASSLTGGLSYGYTF; CDR3nt: TGTGCCAGCAGTTTAACAGGGGGCCTATCCTATGGCTACACCTTC
v_gene: TRBV6-1; abundance: .; d_gene: .; j_gene: TRBJ2-5; CDR3aa: CASSEVQGLQETQYF; CDR3nt: TGTGCCAGCAGTGAAGTGCAGGGACTGCAAGAGACCCAGTACTTC
v_gene: TRBV21-1; abundance: .; d_gene: .; j_gene: TRBJ2-1; CDR3aa: CASSKGEGLSVREQFF; CDR3nt: TGTGCCAGCAGCAAAGGGGAGGGTTTGTCGGTTAGGGAGCAGTTCTTC
v_gene: TRBV24-1; abundance: .; d_gene: .; j_gene: TRBJ2-3; CDR3aa: CATSIPGASTDTQYF; CDR3nt: TGTGCCACCTCCATACCAGGGGCCAGCACAGATACGCAGTATTTT
v_gene: TRBV25-1; abundance: .; d_gene: TRBD1; j_gene: TRBJ2-2; CDR3aa: CASSAGTGGTGELFF; CDR3nt: TGTGCCAGCTCGGCGGGGACAGGGGGCACCGGGGAGCTGTTTTTT
v_gene: TRBV29-1; abundance: .; d_gene: .; j_gene: TRBJ1-1; CDR3aa: CSVVATEAFF; CDR3nt: TGCAGCGTTGTGGCCACTGAAGCTTTCTTT
v_gene: TRBV4-3; abundance: .; d_gene: .; j_gene: TRBJ2-4; CDR3aa: CASSQDHHSLSLAKNIQYF; CDR3nt: TGCGCCAGCAGCCAAGATCATCACAGCCTCTCCTTAGCCAAAAACATTCAGTACTTC
v_gene: TRBV2; abundance: .; d_gene: TRBD2; j_gene: TRBJ2-7; CDR3aa: CASKSGGSYEQYF; CDR3nt: TGTGCCAGCAAGAGCGGGGGCTCCTACGAGCAGTACTTC
v_gene: TRBV5-1; abundance: .; d_gene: TRBD1; j_gene: TRBJ2-7; CDR3aa: CASSRTGGGSYEQYF; CDR3nt: TGCGCCAGCAGCAGGACAGGGGGAGGCTCCTACGAGCAGTACTTC
v_gene: TRBV6-2/TRBV6-3; abundance: .; d_gene: .; j_gene: TRBJ1-5; CDR3aa: CASSYSEGVGNQPQHF; CDR3nt: TGTGCCAGCAGTTACTCCGAGGGGGTCGGCAATCAGCCCCAGCATTTT